The 21 T cell receptor beta chains in this list originate from one sample, sequenced in a study of OX40 agonist ivuxolimab in advanced cancers. Library generation was performed with the immunoSEQ multiplex PCR assay. Held by TCRdb, this immuneACCESS table contains in-frame sequences only and omits some clones. Under half of the omission traces to an unresolved V gene where checked; the cause of the rest is unknown. This sample lists 90,000 to 120,000 clones; 80% to 95% were detected once. The ten largest account for roughly 1.3% of the sample. This material consisted of CD4+ or CD8+ T cells sorted from blood, taken in a trial of the OX40 agonist ivuxolimab. The source of these receptors is an adult with an advanced solid tumor such as melanoma, head and neck, liver or kidney cancer.

V is TRBV19 and J is TRBJ2-1; 10 bases fit TRBD2. Trimming took 9 bases from V and 7 from J; bases not matched to a gene: 15. Germline CDR1 LNHDA, CDR2 SQIVND (reference sequence). The CDR3 sequence is 16 residues long. CDR3 in DNA: TGTGCCAGCTCATTCTCCCCGGGACTAGCGTTAAATGAGCAGTTCTTC. This gives the protein CASSFSPGLALNEQFF.

This chain uses TRBV2 with TRBJ1-5; D remains unclear. Trimming shortened V by 8 bases and J by 6 bases, and 20 bases separated the two germline ends. The length of the CDR3 is 15 residues. Germline values: CDR1 SNHLY, CDR2 FYNNEI. This chain's CDR3 is CASRSAGVISQPQHF. CDR3 bases: TGTGCCAGCCGGTCAGCGGGAGTTATTAGTCAGCCCCAGCATTTT.

To note about this clone: Sequence at one end of the junction differs from germline and may be a read error. The chain is built from TRBV5-4 and TRBJ2-2, with TRBD2 as a possible D gene (6 bases). CDR1 is SGHNT and CDR2 is YYREEE in the germline V gene (reference sequence). This CDR3 is 15 amino acids long. CDR3 DNA: TGCGCCAGCAGCCAAGGGACTGATCACACCGGGGAGCTGTTTTTT. It codes for CASSQGTDHTGELFF. Full variable domain (rest looked up from reference TRBV5-4 and TRBJ2-2): ETGVTQSPTHLIKTRGQQVTLRCSSQSGHNTVSWYQQALGQGPQFIFQYYREEENGRGNFPPRFSGLQFPNYSSELNVNALELDDSALYLCASSQGTDHTGELFFGEGSRLTVL.

A few counts support this clone. The J gene is TRBJ2-7, the V gene TRBV28; no clear D. Trimming removed 2 bases from V and 1 base from J, with 6 bases in between. Germline CDR1 MDHEN, CDR2 SYDVKM. This CDR3 is built from 13 residues. The CDR3 loop reads CASSLIKSYEQYF. In nucleotides, the CDR3 is TGTGCCAGCAGTTTAATAAAATCCTACGAGCAGTACTTC.

The gene calls are TRBV5-4 and TRBJ1-2; D ambiguous. CDR3 size: 12 residues. Trimming shortened V by 4 bases and J by 8 bases, and 12 bases separated the two germline ends. Germline assignment: CDR1 SGHNT and CDR2 YYREEE (reference sequence). This chain's CDR3 is CASSQDVRGYTF. CDR3 nucleotides: TGTGCCAGCAGCCAAGATGTTCGGGGCTACACCTTC.

The V gene is TRBV6-5, the J gene TRBJ1-2; 7 nucleotides match TRBD1. The trim removed 2 bases at V and 5 bases at J, leaving 8 bases unmatched. The CDR3 runs 15 residues. CDR1 and CDR2 from the germline V gene are MNHEY and SVGAGI. CDR3: CASSYGQGQEYGYTF. DNA of the CDR3: TGTGCCAGCAGTTACGGTCAAGGACAGGAGTATGGCTACACCTTC.

The chain couples TRBV19 to TRBJ1-3; D gene ambiguous. Trimming shortened V by 3 bases and J by 2 bases, and 11 bases separated the two germline ends. Germline CDR1 and CDR2: LNHDA and SQIVND (reference sequence). The CDR3 sequence is 15 residues long. In DNA form, the CDR3 reads TGTGCCAGTAGTATTGGTGGAACCGCTGGAAACACCATATATTTT. This codes for CASSIGGTAGNTIYF.

The rearrangement links TRBV28 to TRBJ1-1, with TRBD1 identical over 10 bases. With 4 bases clipped from V and 10 bases from J, the junction kept 12 bases outside the gene matches. The CDR3 contains 15 residues. Germline lookup yields CDR1 MDHEN and CDR2 SYDVKM. DNA of the CDR3: TGTGCCAGCAGTTCCCTTCGACGGACAGGGGGTCGAGCTTTCTTT. It codes for CASSSLRRTGGRAFF.

The gene calls are TRBV19 and TRBJ2-1, with D perhaps matching TRBD2 (6 bases). The germline V gene has CDR1 LNHDA and CDR2 SQIVND (reference sequence). Trimming left V 1 base short and J 3 bases short, with 13 bases between. The CDR3 loop spans 16 amino acids. The CDR3 DNA reads TGTGCCAGTAGTATAGGGGGGGTCTTACACTACAATGAGCAGTTCTTC. It codes for CASSIGGVLHYNEQFF.

V gene TRBV6-6 combines with J gene TRBJ1-1; 9 nucleotides line up with TRBD1. V trimming: 6 bases; J trimming: 8 bases; junction bases outside the gene matches: 4. Germline assignment: CDR1 MNHNY and CDR2 SVGAGI (reference sequence). CDR3 length: 12 residues. The CDR3 protein is CASRSGTGEAFF. The DNA of the CDR3 is TGTGCCAGCAGGAGCGGGACAGGGGAAGCTTTCTTT.

The chain has TRBV29-1 and TRBJ2-5, with D perhaps assigned TRBD1 or TRBD2 (6 bases each). Trimming removed 5 bases from V and 4 bases from J, with 14 bases in between. CDR1 and CDR2 from the germline V gene are SQVTM and ANQGSEA. This CDR3 spans 13 amino acids. The CDR3 sequence is CSVFAQGGETQYF. The CDR3 DNA follows: TGCAGCGTTTTCGCACAGGGAGGAGAGACCCAGTACTTC. Supplemented by reference TRBV29-1 and TRBJ2-5, the full variable domain reads SAVISQKPSRDICQRGTSLTIQCQVDSQVTMMFWYRQQPGQSLTLIATANQGSEATYESGFVIDKFPISRPNLTFSTLTVSNMSPEDSSIYLCSVFAQGGETQYFGPGTRLLVL.

V is TRBV2 and J is TRBJ2-1, with TRBD2 identical over 7 bases. Germline V lookup: CDR1 SNHLY, CDR2 FYNNEI. The CDR3 consists of 14 residues. V dropped 5 bases and J dropped 1; count of bases not matched to a gene: 2. The CDR3 nucleotides are TGTGCCAGCAGTTTACTAGCGTCCTACAATGAGCAGTTCTTC. Protein product: CASSLLASYNEQFF.

The V call is TRBV5-1, the J call TRBJ1-1, with a weak D call TRBD1 (5 bases). Germline values: CDR1 SGHRS, CDR2 YFSETQ. The CDR3 runs 15 residues. The V end was cut by 1 base, the J end by 0 bases, with 10 bases between. The CDR3 region has the DNA TGCGCCAGCAGCTTGTCAGGGAATTTGAACACTGAAGCTTTCTTT. This codes for CASSLSGNLNTEAFF.

A word on this clone: Other nucleotide sequences from this sample produce the same CDR3. The rearrangement uses TRBV5-6 and TRBJ1-1, with D uncertain. CDR3 length equals 15 residues. V lost 0 bases and J 0 bases, leaving 9 bases between the germline ends. Germline CDR1 is SGHDT and CDR2 is YYEEEE. The CDR3 reads CASSLGPGMNTEAFF. Written as DNA, the CDR3 is TGTGCCAGCAGCTTGGGGCCGGGCATGAACACTGAAGCTTTCTTT. The full variable domain, its missing parts supplied by reference TRBV5-6 and TRBJ1-1, is DAGVTQSPTHLIKTRGQQVTLRCSPKSGHDTVSWYQQALGQGPQFIFQYYEEEERQRGNFPDRFSGHQFPNYSSELNVNALLLGDSALYLCASSLGPGMNTEAFFGQGTRLTVV.

The J gene is TRBJ2-5, the V gene TRBV9; maybe TRBD2 (7 bases). Germline V gene lookup returns CDR1 SGDLS and CDR2 YYNGEE. The germline V and J ends were trimmed by 3 bases and 4 bases, with 25 bases remaining between them. The CDR3 covers 18 residues. The CDR3 nucleotides are TGTGCCAGCAGCGCTGAGGGGGTTTCGCGGGAGATAGGAGAGACCCAGTACTTC. Translation gives CASSAEGVSREIGETQYF.

This sequence joins TRBV5-6 and TRBJ2-1; the D call may be TRBD1 or TRBD2 (5 bases each). Trimming took 6 bases from V and 9 from J, leaving 10 bases between them. Per the germline V gene, CDR1 is SGHDT and CDR2 is YYEEEE. This CDR3 contains 11 residues. The chain's CDR3 is CASTLGGEQFF. CDR3 nucleotides: TGTGCCAGCACCCTTGGGGGTGAGCAGTTCTTC.

The chain links TRBV19 to TRBJ1-5, with unresolved D. Germline-derived CDR1 and CDR2 are LNHDA and SQIVND (reference sequence). The CDR3 extends over 14 amino acids. Trimming cost V 5 bases and J 7 bases, with 15 bases left between them. The CDR3 region is CASSLERERQPQHF. CDR3 nucleotide sequence: TGTGCCAGTAGTCTGGAGAGGGAGAGGCAGCCCCAGCATTTT.

The chain couples TRBV6-1 to TRBJ1-4, with 10 bases aligning to TRBD1. This CDR3 is 15 amino acids long. Germline lookup yields CDR1 MNHNS and CDR2 SASEGT. Losses at the gene ends were 3 bases for V and 8 bases for J; bases not matched to a gene: 6. The CDR3 region is CASSETGGVNEKLFF. CDR3 nucleotide sequence: TGTGCCAGCAGTGAGACAGGGGGCGTAAACGAAAAACTGTTTTTT.

The V and J genes are TRBV19 and TRBJ2-7, with 8 bases aligning to TRBD1. Trimming cost V 5 bases and J 6 bases; bases outside gene matches: 12. Germline V lookup: CDR1 LNHDA, CDR2 SQIVND (reference sequence). The CDR3 extends over 15 amino acids. The CDR3 loop reads CASSPYRGADGEQYF. CDR3 sequence (DNA): TGTGCCAGTAGTCCCTACAGGGGGGCAGATGGCGAGCAGTACTTC.

The chain recombines TRBV18 with TRBJ1-1; D remains unclear. The germline V gene encodes CDR1 KGHSH and CDR2 LQKENI. CDR3 size: 14 residues. V was pared by 6 bases and J by 7 bases, with 18 bases between. The CDR3 sequence is CASSLSVVSIEAFF. DNA for the CDR3: TGTGCCAGCTCTCTTTCAGTCGTATCCATTGAAGCTTTCTTT.

The count of this clone is one. V is TRBV7-2 and J is TRBJ1-1; D is ambiguous. The CDR3 runs 15 residues. The V gene lost 5 bases and the J gene lost 2 bases, with 15 bases spanning the gap. Germline V lookup: CDR1 SGHTA, CDR2 FQGNSA. The CDR3 coding sequence is TGTGCCAGCAGCCCCCGCGACCTATACAACACTGAAGCTTTCTTT. Protein: CASSPRDLYNTEAFF.